This T cell receptor (beta chain) was sequenced for a study of a mutant IDH1 vaccine in newly diagnosed glioma. Study information: Former treatment meant radiotherapy, temozolomide, or both; the majority had gotten both.

About this clone itself: Its antigen is unknown.

Repertoires were generated with immunoSEQ multiplex PCR, while TCRdb's copy carries only in-frame clones and drops some. This sample has around 50,000 clones, with approximately 84% found just once. Germline V lookup: CDR1 MNHEY, CDR2 SMNVEV (reference sequence). The CDR3 is made up of 11 amino acids. The ends were cut back, 8 bases at V and 5 bases at J, with 9 bases in the middle. Time point reported: week 47, end of study. Mutant IDH1 20-mer peptide, at 300 ug, made up each vaccine dose, with topical imiquimod. There were eight vaccinations for patients, given in weeks 1, 3, 5, 7, 11, 15, 19 and 23.

The TCR sequence derives from a woman aged 25 to 39 with glioma. Some clones in this sample may be carry-over from other donors' samples. V usage is TRBV27 and J usage is TRBJ1-1; D is possibly TRBD1 (5 bases). This material consisted of PBMCs, taken from a glioma patient whose treatment included an IDH1 peptide vaccine. The CDR3 DNA reads as TGTGCCAGCGGAGGGGTAACTGAAGCTTTCTTT. This translates into CASGGVTEAFF.